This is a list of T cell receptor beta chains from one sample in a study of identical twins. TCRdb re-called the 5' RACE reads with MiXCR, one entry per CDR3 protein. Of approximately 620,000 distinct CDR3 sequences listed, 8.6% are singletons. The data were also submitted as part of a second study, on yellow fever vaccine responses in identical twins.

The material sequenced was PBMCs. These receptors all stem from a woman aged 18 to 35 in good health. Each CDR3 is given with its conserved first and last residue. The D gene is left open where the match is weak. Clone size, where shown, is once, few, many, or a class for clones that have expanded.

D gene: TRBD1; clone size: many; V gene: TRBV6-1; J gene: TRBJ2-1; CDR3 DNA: TGTGCCAGCAGTGACACAGGGGGCGGCTACAATGAGCAGTTCTTC; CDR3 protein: CASSDTGGGYNEQFF
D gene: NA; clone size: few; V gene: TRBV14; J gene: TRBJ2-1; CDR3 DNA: TGTGCCAGCGCGCCGGGCAACTACAATGAGCAGTTCTTC; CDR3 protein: CASAPGNYNEQFF
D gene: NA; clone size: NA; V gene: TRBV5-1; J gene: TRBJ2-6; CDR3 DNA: TGCGCCAGCAGCTTAGGGGGGATCTCAGGGGCCAACGTCCTGACTTTC; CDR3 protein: CASSLGGISGANVLTF
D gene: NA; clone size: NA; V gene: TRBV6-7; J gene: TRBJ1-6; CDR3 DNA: TGTGCCAGCAGTTACTCCGGTCCGGCTATCTATAATTCACCCCTCCACTTT; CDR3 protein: CASSYSGPAIYNSPLHF
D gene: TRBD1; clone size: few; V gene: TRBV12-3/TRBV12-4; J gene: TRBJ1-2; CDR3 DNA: TGTGCCAGCAGTTATGGACAGGGTAGGAGTAGTGGCTACACCTTC; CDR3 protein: CASSYGQGRSSGYTF
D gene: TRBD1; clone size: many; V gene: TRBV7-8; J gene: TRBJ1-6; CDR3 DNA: TGTGCCAGCAGCACCGGGACAGGGCTAGGTTCACCCCTCCACTTT; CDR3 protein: CASSTGTGLGSPLHF
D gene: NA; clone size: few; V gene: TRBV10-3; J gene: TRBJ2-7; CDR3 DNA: TGTGCCATCAGGGCAGATACAGGGTGGTACGACGAGCAGTACTTC; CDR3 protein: CAIRADTGWYDEQYF
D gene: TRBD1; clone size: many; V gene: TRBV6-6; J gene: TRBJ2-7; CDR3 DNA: TGTGCCAGCAACGGACAGGTGATCTACGAGCAGTACTTC; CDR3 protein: CASNGQVIYEQYF
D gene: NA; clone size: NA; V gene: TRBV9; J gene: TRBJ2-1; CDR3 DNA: TGTGCCAGCAGCGTGGGGCCCCACGTGGATGAGCAGTTCTTC; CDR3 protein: CASSVGPHVDEQFF
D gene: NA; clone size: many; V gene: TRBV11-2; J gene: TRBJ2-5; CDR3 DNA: TGTGCCAGCAGCGCTTATATCGACGGGAAAGAGACCCAGTACTTC; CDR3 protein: CASSAYIDGKETQYF
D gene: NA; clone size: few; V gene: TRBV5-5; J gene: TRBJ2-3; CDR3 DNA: TGTGCCAGCAGCTTGGGTACGGGGTTGGGGGCGACCGGGGATACGCAGTATTTT; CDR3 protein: CASSLGTGLGATGDTQYF
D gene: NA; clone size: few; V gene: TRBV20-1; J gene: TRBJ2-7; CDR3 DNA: TGCAGTGCTGCCCGGCTCGAGCAGTACTTC; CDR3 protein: CSAARLEQYF
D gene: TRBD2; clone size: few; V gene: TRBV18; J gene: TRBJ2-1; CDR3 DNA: TGTGCCAGCTCAACGGGACTAGCCTTTGAGCAGTTCTTC; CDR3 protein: CASSTGLAFEQFF
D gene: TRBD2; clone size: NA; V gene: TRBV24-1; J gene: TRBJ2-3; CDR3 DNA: TGTGCCACCAGGGACCAGACTAGCGGGAGGTACGGAGATACGCAGTATTTT; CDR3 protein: CATRDQTSGRYGDTQYF
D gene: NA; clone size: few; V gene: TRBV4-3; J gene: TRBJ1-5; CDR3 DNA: TGCGCCAGCAGCCAAACGGACCGGCCTAGCCATCAGCCCCAGCATTTT; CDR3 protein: CASSQTDRPSHQPQHF
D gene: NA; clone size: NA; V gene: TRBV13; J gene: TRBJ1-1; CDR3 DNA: TGTGCCAGCAGCGGCGGCCTGGGGGGGACTGAAGCTTTCTTT; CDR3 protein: CASSGGLGGTEAFF
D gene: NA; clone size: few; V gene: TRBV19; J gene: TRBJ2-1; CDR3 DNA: TGTGCCAGTGCCCTGAGCTCCTACAATGAGCAGTTCTTC; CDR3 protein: CASALSSYNEQFF
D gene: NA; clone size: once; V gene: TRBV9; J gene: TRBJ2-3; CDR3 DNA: TGTGCCAGCAGCGTAGGATTTTGGGGGAGTACAGATACGCAGTATTTT; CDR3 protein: CASSVGFWGSTDTQYF
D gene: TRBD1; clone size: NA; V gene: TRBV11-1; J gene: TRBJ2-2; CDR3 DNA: TGTGCCAGCAGCCTATACTCCAGGACAGGGGGCAACACCGGGGAGCTGTTTTTT; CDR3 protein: CASSLYSRTGGNTGELFF
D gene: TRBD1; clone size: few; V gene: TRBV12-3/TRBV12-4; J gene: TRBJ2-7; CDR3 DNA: TGTGCCAGCAGACCCCTACAGGGGGCCTACGAGCAGTACTTC; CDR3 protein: CASRPLQGAYEQYF
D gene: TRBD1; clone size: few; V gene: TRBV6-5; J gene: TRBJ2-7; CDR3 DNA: TGTGCCAGCAGTTACACAAGACAGGGGGCGTCGTCGGACGAGCAGTACTTC; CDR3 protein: CASSYTRQGASSDEQYF
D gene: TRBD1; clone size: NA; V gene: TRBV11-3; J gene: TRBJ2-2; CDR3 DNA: TGTGCCAGCAGTTCGGACAGGTTTATGGGGGAGCTGTTTTTT; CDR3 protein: CASSSDRFMGELFF
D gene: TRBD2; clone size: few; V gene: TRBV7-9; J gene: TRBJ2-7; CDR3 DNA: TGTGCCAGCAGCTCACTTAGGGGACTAGACTCCTACGAGCAGTACTTC; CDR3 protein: CASSSLRGLDSYEQYF
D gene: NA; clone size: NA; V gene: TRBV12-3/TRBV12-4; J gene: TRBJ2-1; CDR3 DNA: TGTGCCAGCAGTTTAATGGGCTCCCTAAACCATAACAATGAGCAGTTCTTC; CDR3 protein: CASSLMGSLNHNNEQFF
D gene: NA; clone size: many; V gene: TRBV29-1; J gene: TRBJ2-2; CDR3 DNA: TGCAGCGTCCGAGGGGTTAGCCAGAACACCGGGGAGCTGTTTTTT; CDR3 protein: CSVRGVSQNTGELFF
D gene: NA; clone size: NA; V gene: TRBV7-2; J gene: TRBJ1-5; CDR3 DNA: TGTGCCAGCAGCAACCGAGGGGGGGGGAATCAGCCCCAGCATTTT; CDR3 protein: CASSNRGGGNQPQHF
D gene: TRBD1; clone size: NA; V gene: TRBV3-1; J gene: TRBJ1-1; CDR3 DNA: TGTGCCAGCAGCCACAGAATACAGGGGACGATAGTGAACACTGAAGCTTTCTTT; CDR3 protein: CASSHRIQGTIVNTEAFF
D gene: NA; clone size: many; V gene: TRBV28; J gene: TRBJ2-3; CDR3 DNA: TGTGCCAGCAGTTTATCCTGGGGGACGAGCACAGATACGCAGTATTTT; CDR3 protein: CASSLSWGTSTDTQYF
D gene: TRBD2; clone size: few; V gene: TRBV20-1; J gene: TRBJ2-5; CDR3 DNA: TGCAGTGCTAGTCCCTGGACTAGCGGGGGACAAGAGACCCAGTACTTC; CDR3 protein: CSASPWTSGGQETQYF
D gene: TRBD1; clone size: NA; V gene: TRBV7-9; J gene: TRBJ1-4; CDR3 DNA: TGTGCCAGCAGCAAGACAGGGGGCAATGAAAAACTGTTTTTT; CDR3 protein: CASSKTGGNEKLFF
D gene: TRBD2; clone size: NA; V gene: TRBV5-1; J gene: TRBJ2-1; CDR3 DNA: TGCGCCAGCAGCATGGGACTACCGCGACCCCCAACCTACAATGAGCAGTTCTTC; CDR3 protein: CASSMGLPRPPTYNEQFF
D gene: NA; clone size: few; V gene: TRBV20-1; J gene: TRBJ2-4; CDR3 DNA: TGCAGTGCTAGAGATGCCACCGGGAGTACAAACATTCAGTACTTC; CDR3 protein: CSARDATGSTNIQYF
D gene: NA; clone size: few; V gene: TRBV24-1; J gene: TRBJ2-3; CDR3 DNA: TGTGCCACCAGTGATTTCCAAAACCCTGCGGGTCCGGATACGCAGTATTTT; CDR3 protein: CATSDFQNPAGPDTQYF
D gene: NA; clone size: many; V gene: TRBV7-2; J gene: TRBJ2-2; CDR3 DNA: TGTGCCAGCAGCTTGAACGCGAACACCGGGGAGCTGTTTTTT; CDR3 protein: CASSLNANTGELFF
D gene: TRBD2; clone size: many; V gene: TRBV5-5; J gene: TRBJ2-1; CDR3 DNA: TGTGCCAGCAGCTTGGCCTGGGCTAGCGGGAACGGCAATGAGCAGTTCTTC; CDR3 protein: CASSLAWASGNGNEQFF
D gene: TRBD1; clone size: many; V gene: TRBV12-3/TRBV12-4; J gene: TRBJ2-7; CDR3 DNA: TGTGCCAGCAGTTCGGGACAGGGGCCTACCTACGAGCAGTACTTC; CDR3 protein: CASSSGQGPTYEQYF
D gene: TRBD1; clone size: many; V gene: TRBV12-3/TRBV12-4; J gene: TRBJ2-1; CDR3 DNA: TGTGCCAGCAGTTTTAGGCAGGGGGCAGGTGAGCAGTTCTTC; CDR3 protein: CASSFRQGAGEQFF
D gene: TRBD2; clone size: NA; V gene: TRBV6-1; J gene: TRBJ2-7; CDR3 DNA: TGTGCCAGCAGTGAACGGGAGGGGGACTATGTGCGATACGAGCAGTACTTC; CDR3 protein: CASSEREGDYVRYEQYF
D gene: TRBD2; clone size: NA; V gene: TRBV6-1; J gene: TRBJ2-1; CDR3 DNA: TGTGCCAGCATGCTTGGACTAGCGGGTCGATCCTACAATGAGCAGTTCTTC; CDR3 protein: CASMLGLAGRSYNEQFF
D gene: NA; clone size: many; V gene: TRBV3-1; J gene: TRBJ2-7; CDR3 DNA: TGTGCCAGCAGCCAAAGGCAGGGCGTCTCCTACGAGCAGTACTTC; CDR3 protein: CASSQRQGVSYEQYF